A single TCR beta chain is shown here with its context. Its matching antigen is unknown. This sample was included in a study of cytomegalovirus exposure and HLA in healthy donors. V lost 6 bases, J lost 3 bases, and 6 bases stayed unmatched. The CDR3 is made up of 15 amino acids. CDR1 and CDR2 (germline): MNHNS, SASEGT. Use of 60 Vbeta and 13 Jbeta primers characterized the PCR. Profiled with immunoSEQ multiplex PCR; TCRdb holds only in-frame clones, not every one. The sample holds about 180,000 clones; 84% are singletons and the top ten take about 1.3%. Donors in the study were healthy people who gave bone marrow. Study findings and constraints: Per a prior analysis, the majority of TCR beta V segments were productive roughly 87% or roughly 30% of the time.

This chain joins TRBV6-1 and TRBJ2-2, with 8 positions matching TRBD2. This TCR was sampled from a girl between 2 and 10 years old in good health and CMV-seropositive. Sequencing was done on a sample of PBMCs. The CDR3 nucleotides read TGTGCCAGCAGCCCCGGGGGGGGTGACACCGGGGAGCTGTTTTTT. The encoded protein is CASSPGGGDTGELFF.